What follows are 32 T cell receptor beta chains derived from one specimen sequenced in a study of blood T cell repertoires in COVID-19. TCRdb's table, derived via immunoSEQ multiplex PCR, lists solely in-frame clones and lacks some. The profile shows approximately 250,000 clones, around four fifths of them singletons. Input material: PBMCs or T cells enriched from blood (not recorded which). Receptor source: a man aged 30 to 45 with acute COVID-19.

In the case of this clone: At one end the junction does not follow the germline gene, possibly because of a read error. The chain links TRBV5-1 to TRBJ1-2; perhaps TRBD1 as D (6 bases). This CDR3 contains 16 residues. Germline V gives CDR1 SGHRS, CDR2 YFSETQ. CDR3: CASSTSTGTSFYGYTF. The CDR3 nucleotides read TGTGCCAGCAGCACCTCTACCGGGACATCCTTCTATGGCTACACCTTC.

V usage is TRBV7-2 and J usage is TRBJ1-1, with D uncertain. With 3 bases removed from V and 1 base from J, the gap between germline ends came to 12 bases. CDR1 is SGHTA and CDR2 is FQGNSA in the germline V gene. The CDR3 length is 15 residues. This CDR3 reads CASSLAGGPNTEAFF. For the CDR3, the DNA is TGTGCCAGCAGCTTGGCGGGCGGGCCGAACACTGAAGCTTTCTTT.

This clone was detected a few times. The chain links TRBV11-3 to TRBJ1-1; no reliable D call. Germline-derived CDR1 and CDR2 are SGHNT and YENEEA. The CDR3 extends over 13 amino acids. V was clipped by 0 bases and J by 12 bases, with 14 bases between them. Here the CDR3 reads CASSLDPEAHPFF. Written as DNA, the CDR3 is TGTGCCAGCAGCTTAGATCCGGAGGCTCATCCTTTCTTT.

This clone was counted a single time. The chain combines TRBV7-9 with TRBJ1-6, with 8 bases lining up with TRBD1. CDR1 SEHNR and CDR2 FQNEAQ come from the germline V gene (reference sequence). After removal of 5 bases from V and 10 bases from J, the junction contained 10 bases not matched to a gene. The CDR3 has 15 residues. The CDR3 DNA reads as TGTGCCAGCAGCCCGCGGACAGGGTATGACTCACCCCTCCACTTT. Amino acids: CASSPRTGYDSPLHF.

This clone has only a few counts. CDR3 region: CASSLYGGLSGANVLTF. CDR3 in DNA: TGTGCCAGCAGCTTATACGGGGGTCTCTCTGGGGCCAACGTCCTGACTTTC. V gene TRBV13 combines with J gene TRBJ2-6; perhaps TRBD2 as D (6 bases). CDR3 length: 17 amino acids. V was trimmed by 2 bases and J by 0 bases, leaving 11 bases between them. Per the germline V gene, CDR1 is PRHDT and CDR2 is FYEKMQ (reference sequence). Complete variable domain (other parts from reference TRBV13 and TRBJ2-6): AAGVIQSPRHLIKEKRETATLKCYPIPRHDTVYWYQQGPGQDPQFLISFYEKMQSDKGSIPDRFSAQQFSDYHSELNMSSLELGDSALYFCASSLYGGLSGANVLTFGAGSRLTVL.

V usage is TRBV21-1 and J usage is TRBJ1-5; TRBD1 is taken as the D call from the table, unchecked against the DNA. TRBV21-1 is annotated as a pseudogene. This CDR3 has 12 residues. The CDR3 is CASLQGGTGQHF. CDR3 nucleotide sequence: TGTGCCAGCCTCCAGGGAGGGACAGGCCAGCATTTT.

The rearrangement uses TRBV7-3 and TRBJ2-1; tentatively, D is TRBD2 (5 bases). Per the germline V gene, CDR1 is SGHTA and CDR2 is FQGTGA. This CDR3 is 13 amino acids long. Trimming took 0 bases from V and 12 from J, leaving 12 bases between them. The CDR3, as DNA: TGTGCCAGCAGCTTAACCAACTTGGCGGGGCAGTTCTTC. This encodes CASSLTNLAGQFF.

V usage is TRBV12-3 or TRBV12-4 and J usage is TRBJ1-1; no reliable D call. This CDR3 is built from 12 residues. Trimming took off 3 bases at V and 11 bases at J, with 13 bases between the two ends. This chain's CDR3 is CASSFGGIWAFF. The CDR3 DNA follows: TGTGCCAGCAGTTTCGGCGGGATCTGGGCTTTCTTT.

J is TRBJ2-5 and V is TRBV18; TRBD2 agrees at 8 bases. The CDR3 contains 16 residues. V lost 4 bases and J lost 0; bases outside the gene matches: 7. CDR1 is KGHSH and CDR2 is LQKENI in the germline V gene. CDR3 nucleotides: TGTGCCAGCTCACTTCAACTAGCGGTGTACCAAGAGACCCAGTACTTC. Encoded protein: CASSLQLAVYQETQYF.

V gene TRBV19 combines with J gene TRBJ2-5, with 9 bases matching TRBD2. CDR3 length: 15 amino acids. Trimming at V came to 3 bases and at J to 6 bases, leaving 8 bases not matched to a gene. CDR1 and CDR2 from the germline V gene are LNHDA and SQIVND (reference sequence). The CDR3 DNA reads as TGTGCCAGTAGTATGACCAGCGGGGGGTTGAAGACCCAGTACTTC. It specifies CASSMTSGGLKTQYF.

V gene TRBV27 combines with J gene TRBJ2-1; 9 nucleotides match TRBD1. Germline V CDR1 and CDR2: MNHEY, SMNVEV (reference sequence). The J segment lost 1 base and the V segment lost 5 bases, leaving 9 bases of the junction unmatched. The CDR3 sequence is 17 residues long. The CDR3 DNA reads TGTGCCAGCAGTCTTCACCGGGACAGGGCATCCTACAATGAGCAGTTCTTC. This encodes CASSLHRDRASYNEQFF.

The count of this clone is one. The gene calls are TRBV29-1 and TRBJ2-1; D ambiguous. This CDR3 contains 10 residues. Trimming left V 5 bases short and J 7 bases short, with 6 bases between. CDR1 and CDR2 from the germline V gene are SQVTM and ANQGSEA. The CDR3 loop is CSVFENEQFF. CDR3 nucleotide sequence: TGCAGCGTTTTCGAGAATGAGCAGTTCTTC.

This clone was observed a few times. The V gene is TRBV2, the J gene TRBJ1-2, with TRBD1 identical over 9 bases. The CDR3 is made up of 14 amino acids. V lost 4 bases and J lost 7; bases outside the gene matches: 7. Per germline, CDR1 SNHLY and CDR2 FYNNEI. Written as DNA, the CDR3 is TGTGCCAGCAGTGTCCGGACAGGGGCCGGTGGCTACACCTTC. Its protein is CASSVRTGAGGYTF.

The rearrangement links TRBV6-5 to TRBJ1-5; 7 nucleotides agree with TRBD1. The CDR3 is 15 amino acids. The J segment lost 2 bases and the V segment lost 6 bases, leaving 7 bases of the junction unmatched. Germline V gene data show CDR1 as MNHEY and CDR2 as SVGAGI. This CDR3 is CASRSLTGGNQPQHF. The CDR3 bases are TGTGCCAGCAGATCACTCACAGGGGGCAATCAGCCCCAGCATTTT.

The chain couples TRBV19 to TRBJ2-1; 7 positions agree with TRBD2. J lost 5 bases, V lost 6 bases, and 13 bases had no gene match. Germline CDR1 is LNHDA and CDR2 is SQIVND (reference sequence). The CDR3 is 16 residues long. The CDR3 sequence is CASRSQPGLYNNEQFF. Written as DNA, the CDR3 is TGTGCCAGTAGGTCTCAACCGGGACTATACAACAATGAGCAGTTCTTC.

The chain uses TRBV7-2 and TRBJ2-1; TRBD2 aligns across 14 bases. Germline CDR1 SGHTA, CDR2 FQGNSA. The CDR3 loop spans 15 amino acids. Trimming took 5 bases from V and 7 from J; bases not matched to a gene: 4. The CDR3 coding sequence is TGTGCCAGCAGCCCCAGACTAGCGGGAGGGAATGAGCAGTTCTTC. Protein product: CASSPRLAGGNEQFF.

The chain is built from TRBV27 and TRBJ1-2, with no clear D. CDR1 is MNHEY and CDR2 is SMNVEV in the germline V gene (reference sequence). This CDR3 is 14 amino acids long. Trimming shortened V by 0 bases and J by 8 bases, and 13 bases separated the two germline ends. The CDR3 spells CASSLSPEGVGYTF. The CDR3 nucleotides read TGTGCCAGCAGTTTATCTCCCGAGGGAGTAGGCTACACCTTC.

J is TRBJ2-4 and V is TRBV27; 8 nucleotides line up with TRBD1. The CDR3 has 14 residues. The ends lost 5 bases at V and 8 bases at J; junction bases unmatched: 8. Per germline, CDR1 MNHEY and CDR2 SMNVEV (reference sequence). The CDR3 region is CASSITGGGYIQYF. CDR3 in DNA: TGTGCCAGCAGTATCACAGGGGGTGGGTACATTCAGTACTTC.

This rearrangement joins TRBV2 to TRBJ1-4; D is undetermined. Trimming cost V 6 bases and J 8 bases, with 19 bases left between them. CDR1 SNHLY and CDR2 FYNNEI come from the germline V gene. The CDR3 spans 15 residues. The CDR3 is CASSYLGAVEEKLFF. CDR3 nucleotides: TGTGCCAGCAGCTACCTGGGAGCGGTGGAAGAAAAACTGTTTTTT.

The chain joins TRBV5-5 to TRBJ2-3; 7 bases are shared with TRBD2. Germline trimming cut 0 bases from V and 5 bases from J; bases unmatched to any gene: 15. Germline V gene data show CDR1 as SGHKS and CDR2 as YYEKEE (reference sequence). The CDR3 is 18 amino acids. The CDR3 loop is CASSLVGRGEGGKDTQYF. As DNA, the CDR3 is TGTGCCAGCAGCTTGGTAGGACGCGGGGAGGGTGGCAAAGATACGCAGTATTTT.

This clone was recorded only once. The chain combines TRBV7-9 with TRBJ1-5, with 12 positions matching TRBD1. V dropped 4 bases and J dropped 7; count of bases not matched to a gene: 17. The CDR3 contains 19 residues. Germline V lookup: CDR1 SEHNR, CDR2 FQNEAQ (reference sequence). The CDR3 spells CASSSSPGTGGEVSQPQHF. CDR3 DNA: TGTGCCAGCAGCTCCAGTCCCGGGACAGGGGGCGAGGTCTCGCAGCCCCAGCATTTT.

This clone was recorded once. The rearrangement uses TRBV5-6 and TRBJ2-5; 7 bases are shared with TRBD2. The V and J ends lost 4 bases and 5 bases, in that order; junction bases with no gene match: 17. Germline V gene lookup returns CDR1 SGHDT and CDR2 YYEEEE. The CDR3 totals 17 residues. CDR3 bases: TGTGCCAGCAGCCTGAGTGCGCTTTCGACTAGCTGGGAGACCCAGTACTTC. It yields the protein CASSLSALSTSWETQYF.

V usage is TRBV15 and J usage is TRBJ1-2; D perhaps matches TRBD1 (6 bases). The CDR3 totals 17 residues. Germline V CDR1 and CDR2: LNHNV, YYDKDF (reference sequence). Trimming pared 2 bases from V and 6 bases from J, leaving 22 bases between. CDR3 protein: CATSRNPRGALVDGYTF. DNA of the CDR3: TGTGCCACCAGCAGAAATCCCCGGGGGGCACTGGTGGATGGCTACACCTTC.

V and J are TRBV4-2 and TRBJ2-3, with 10 positions matching TRBD2. The length of the CDR3 is 16 residues. Germline CDR1 and CDR2: LGHNA and YNFKEQ. V lost 0 bases and J lost 9; bases outside the gene matches: 9. The CDR3 protein is CASSQDPRLAGATQYF. The CDR3, as DNA: TGTGCCAGCAGCCAAGATCCCCGGCTAGCGGGAGCGACGCAGTATTTT.

The V call is TRBV3-1 (or the pseudogene TRBV3-2), the J call TRBJ1-4; TRBD1 is a possible D gene (6 bases). V was clipped by 0 bases and J by 5 bases, with 13 bases between them. Looked up from germline, CDR1 is LGHDT and CDR2 is YNNKEL (reference sequence). The CDR3 length is 16 residues. The CDR3 DNA is TGTGCCAGCAGCCAAGAGTTCACAGGGCTGAATGAAAAACTGTTTTTT. Protein product: CASSQEFTGLNEKLFF.

The chain links TRBV5-4 to TRBJ2-7; 7 nucleotides align to TRBD1. Germline V gene lookup returns CDR1 SGHNT and CDR2 YYREEE (reference sequence). V shed 4 bases, J shed 2 bases, and the junction held 3 bases outside the gene matches. The CDR3 length is 13 residues. CDR3 in amino acids: CASSMGQTYEQYV. CDR3 coding DNA: TGTGCCAGCAGCATGGGACAGACCTACGAGCAGTACGTC.

The chain links TRBV25-1 to TRBJ2-1; D perhaps matches TRBD1 (7 bases). There are 14 residues in the CDR3. Germline CDR1 is MGHDK and CDR2 is SYGVNS. V was clipped by 5 bases and J by 8 bases, with 16 bases between them. CDR3 in amino acids: CASSTQGGVDEQFF. CDR3 coding DNA: TGTGCCAGCAGTACCCAGGGGGGAGTCGATGAGCAGTTCTTC.

V usage is TRBV14 and J usage is TRBJ2-2; D is unresolved. Deletions cut 7 bases from V and 4 bases from J, with 7 bases between. The germline V gene has CDR1 SGHDN and CDR2 FVKESK. CDR3 length: 12 amino acids. Written as DNA, the CDR3 is TGTGCCAGCAATCAGATCACCGGGGAGCTGTTTTTT. It codes for CASNQITGELFF.

The chain recombines TRBV5-8 with TRBJ2-5, with D uncertain. CDR3 length equals 14 residues. The germline V gene has CDR1 SGHTS and CDR2 YDEGEE. The V end lost 4 bases, the J end lost 3 bases, and 13 bases lay between the germline ends. This CDR3 reads CASSPWLKEETQYF. The DNA of the CDR3 is TGTGCCAGCAGCCCATGGCTGAAAGAAGAGACCCAGTACTTC. The variable domain in full, with the rest retrieved from reference TRBV5-8 and TRBJ2-5, is EAGVTQSPTHLIKTRGQQATLRCSPISGHTSVYWYQQALGLGLQFLLWYDEGEERNRGNFPPRFSGRQFPNYSSELNVNALELEDSALYLCASSPWLKEETQYFGPGTRLLVL.

As concerns this clone: At one of its ends the junction is not consistent with the germline gene, which may arise from a read error. The rearrangement joins TRBV5-1 to TRBJ2-1; possible D gene TRBD2, 6 bases. Germline loops: CDR1 SGHRS, CDR2 YFSETQ. This CDR3 contains 14 residues. CDR3 in amino acids: CASSFGTLAFEQFF. The CDR3 nucleotides read TGTGCCAGCAGCTTCGGGACTCTAGCCTTTGAGCAGTTCTTC.

This clone has a single count. The chain employs TRBV3-1 (or the pseudogene TRBV3-2) and TRBJ1-2; perhaps TRBD1 as D (6 bases). V dropped 4 bases and J dropped 6 bases, with 9 bases sitting between them. The CDR3 has 12 residues. CDR1 and CDR2 (germline): LGHDT, YNNKEL (reference sequence). Here the CDR3 reads CASSRRQDGYTF. In DNA, the CDR3 is TGTGCCAGCAGCCGAAGACAGGATGGCTACACCTTC.

This clone appeared a single time. CDR3 residues: CASSRTGWNTEAFF. The CDR3 region has the DNA TGCGCCAGCTCCCGGACAGGATGGAACACTGAAGCTTTCTTT. V and J are TRBV5-1 and TRBJ1-1, with TRBD1 matching over 7 bases. The CDR3 sequence is 14 residues long. Germline CDR1 reads SGHRS; CDR2 reads YFSETQ. V shed 7 bases and J 1 base; nucleotides not matched to a gene: 7.